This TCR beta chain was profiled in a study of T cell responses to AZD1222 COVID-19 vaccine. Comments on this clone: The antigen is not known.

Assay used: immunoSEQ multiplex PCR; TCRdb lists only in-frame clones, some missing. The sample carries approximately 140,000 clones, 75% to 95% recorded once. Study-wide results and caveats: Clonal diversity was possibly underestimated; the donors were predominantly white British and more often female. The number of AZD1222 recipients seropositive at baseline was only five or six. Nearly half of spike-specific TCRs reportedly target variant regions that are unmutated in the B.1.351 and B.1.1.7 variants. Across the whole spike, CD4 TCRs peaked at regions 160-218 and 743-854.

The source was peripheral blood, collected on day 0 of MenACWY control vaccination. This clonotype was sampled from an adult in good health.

The CDR3 DNA reads as TGTGCCAGCAGCTTGGAAGGGTCTGGAAACACCATATATTTT. As protein: CASSLEGSGNTIYF. The rearrangement links TRBV5-8 to TRBJ1-3; no firm D call. The germline V gene encodes CDR1 SGHTS and CDR2 YDEGEE. V shed 0 bases and J shed 1 base, with 5 bases lying between them. The CDR3 has 14 residues.